Sequencing of this T cell receptor (beta chain) was carried out in a study of blood T cell repertoires in COVID-19 (dated by TCRdb to about 2020). Notes on the research overall: Samples from collaborators originated in the United States, Italy and Spain and spanned both the acute and convalescent phases of COVID-19. The prospective study material was composed of cDNA or gDNA derived from T cells, B-cell-depleted T cells, or PBMCs. The dataset comprised deeply sampled blood TCRbeta repertoires from subjects exposed to, actively infected with, or recovered from COVID-19. A freely available public database, intended as a resource for researchers studying the immune response to SARS-CoV-2, is where the repertoires were released. Samples were obtained from the ongoing ImmuneRACE study (first 160 participants) and from some 1,300 subjects provided by 6 global collaborators. Nearly every sample came with metadata listing a de-identified subject ID, COVID-19 status, age in years and sex. Where HLA class I and class II types were available, the types were taken from metadata supplied by the sample provider, not from assay-based typing.

Broad study findings and their caveats: The quantity of clinical and demographic metadata differed by source and by participant and was supplied without curation.

Note on this clone: Its binding antigen is unknown. The input lacks base qualities; no much larger clone sits a single base away.

TCRbeta CDR3 regions were amplified from genomic DNA by means of the immunoSEQ Assay, a bias-controlled multiplex PCR. In the authors' own workflow: Within the assay, amplification of reference gene primers was used to estimate how many nucleated cells each sample contained. Sequence reads were collapsed and filtered to measure the absolute abundance of every unique TCRbeta CDR3 rearrangement. For each sample, productive Simpson clonality was calculated by taking the square root of Simpson's diversity index across productive rearrangements. This is the immuneACCESS table as TCRdb keeps it, with only in-frame sequences that have V and J called. A part of the clones is gone; compared with another copy, unresolved V genes explain less than half, and the rest is unexplained. V and J calls plus clone size are reproduced from that table; the DNA served to infer D and trimming. Here the sample has approximately 160,000 clones; 85% to 95% occur a single time. 0.45% to 0.65% of the sample is in the top ten clones.

The CDR1 and CDR2 encoded by the germline V gene are MNHEY and SVGAGI. Inclusive of the bounding cysteine and phenylalanine, the CDR3 is 12 residues long. Of the read, only the CDR3 DNA is kept; its 36 bases are in frame from base 1. The V and J ends are trimmed by 6 bases and 4 bases, leaving 8 bases between them. Collaborating institutions collected whole blood in K2EDTA tubes following their own protocols. For TCRbeta analysis, collaborators shipped samples as frozen whole blood, isolated PBMCs, or DNA extracted from either of those sample types. The receptor was isolated from a man aged 45-65 years with acute or convalescent COVID-19. The receptor chain draws on TRBV6-5 and TRBJ2-3; a tentative D match to TRBD1 spans 5 bases. The material sequenced was peripheral blood. The CDR3 has the sequence CASSQGSDTQYF. The bases read TGTGCCAGCAGCCAGGGATCAGATACGCAGTATTTT.